This T cell receptor (beta chain) derives from a study of T cell responses to AZD1222 COVID-19 vaccine (TCRdb year 2021). At the level of the whole study: AZD1222 recipients whose second dose came at about 4 weeks and those whose second dose came at about 12 weeks were combined into one group, since spike-specific TCR depth and breadth did not differ between the two schedules. TCR sequencing covered over 230 trial participants: 200 to 220 given two doses of AZD1222 and about 26 given two doses of MenACWY control vaccine. Trial participants were enrolled into age subgroups of 18-55, 56-69 and 70-plus years, which contained 148, 28 and 57 TCR-sequenced participants, respectively. Summary of the overall study and its limitations: A significant rise in spike-specific TCR breadth and depth was observed after two AZD1222 doses relative to day 0 and relative to MenACWY recipients. Participants were mostly white British and included more females than males, and it was suggested by the authors that clonal diversity may have been underestimated. Conclusions about previously exposed vaccinees are limited, since just five to seven AZD1222 recipients were seropositive for SARS-CoV-2 at baseline. Reportedly, close to half of the unique spike-specific TCRs recognized epitopes lying outside the regions that are mutated in the B.1.351 and B.1.1.7 variants. Because no day 14 peak-response samples were available, the repertoires could be characterized only after the peak T cell response. CD4 TCRs associated with the vaccine covered the entire spike protein, and the dominant responses were in regions 160-218 and 743-854. The 56-69-year group was small, and its depth increase did not reach significance, likely because of low power.

Reading the label with the study, this specimen's time point is: baseline before first vaccination. Vaccinee samples were obtained from the UK trials COV001 and COV002, which included a single-blind randomized controlled phase 2/3 trial of AZD1222 (ChAdOx1 nCoV-19) in healthy adults. Trial participant PBMC samples were collected at day 0 and day 28 after the second dose for TCRbeta chain sequencing. In regard to this clone: Its target antigen remains unknown. Base qualities were left out, and no much larger clone turns up one base away.

The CDR3 regions of human TCRbeta chains were analyzed by immunosequencing. From the authors' description of their analysis: Repertoire TCRs were matched against a reference library of SARS-CoV-2-specific TCRs generated with the MIRA antigen-specificity platform. Breadth was defined as the fraction of unique TCRs that were SARS-CoV-2-associated. Depth was defined as the fraction of total T cells that were SARS-CoV-2-associated. Each spike-specific TCR was assigned to its reactive spike region and to a CD4 or CD8 class using the MIRA data. Log10-transformed breadth and depth values were compared by one-way ANOVA with Sidak's multiple comparisons tests. TCRdb mirrors the immuneACCESS table, restricted to in-frame sequences. Some clones are absent from its copies; in checked studies, under half trace to an unresolved V gene, and the reason for the others is unknown. D and trimming were read from the DNA, whereas the V and J calls and clone size are those reported in that table. Present in this sample are 150,000 to 200,000 clones, 92% of which were seen just once. Jointly, the top ten make up about 1.2% of the sample.

The receptor's source is an adult in good health. The source was peripheral blood, collected on day 0 of AZD1222 vaccination.

The sequenced DNA is TGTGCCAGCAGCCTCCCGGACCACACAGATACGCAGTATTTT. This is translated as CASSLPDHTDTQYF. The chain was built from TRBV7-9 and TRBJ2-3; the D gene is unclear. Counted from cysteine to phenylalanine, this CDR3 has 14 amino acids. Only the CDR3 portion is preserved as DNA: 42 bases, with reading frame beginning at the first base. Cut back by 5 bases and 2 bases, the V and J ends lie 11 bases apart. From the germline V gene (reference sequence), CDR1 is SEHNR and CDR2 is FQNEAQ.